The TCR beta chain under discussion was sequenced for a study of shared clonotypes between healthy human individuals. The protocol was immunoSEQ multiplex PCR, while the TCRdb copy is restricted to in-frame clones and leaves out a portion. Of a few hundred thousand clones in the sample, approximately 65% are singletons; the top ten hold around 10%. This clone was seen once. The sequenced sample was memory CD4+ T cells sorted from blood. The subset denotes: CD45RA-negative fraction. This receptor was obtained from a young man in good health.

Written as DNA, the CDR3 is TGTGCCAGCAGCACCTCCGGGACAGGCCATCCGCACTGGGAGACCCAGTACTTC. It yields the protein CASSTSGTGHPHWETQYF. The V gene is TRBV13, the J gene TRBJ2-5; 8 bases are shared with TRBD1. The germline CDR1 and CDR2 sequences are PRHDT and FYEKMQ (reference sequence). V shed 5 bases and J 5 bases; nucleotides not matched to a gene: 19. The CDR3 is 18 amino acids.